These T cell receptor beta chains were read from a single sample in a study of OX40 agonist ivuxolimab in advanced cancers. Using immunoSEQ multiplex PCR, the repertoire was profiled, and TCRdb retains in-frame clones only, with some absent. The sample carries about 73,000 clones, more than 80% recorded once. Sequenced here: CD4+ or CD8+ T cells sorted from blood, sampled in a trial of the OX40 agonist ivuxolimab. The source of these receptors is an adult with an advanced solid tumor such as melanoma, head and neck, liver or kidney cancer. Both conserved end residues are part of each CDR3. The D gene is left open where the match is weak. Size tells how often a clone was seen (once, few, many) or the class of an expanded clone, and some rows leave it out.

d_gene,v_gene,j_gene,abundance,CDR3aa,CDR3nt
NA,TRBV5-4,TRBJ1-1,NA,CASSLDSGTEAFF,TGTGCCAGCAGCTTGGACAGCGGAACTGAAGCTTTCTTT
NA,TRBV5-1,TRBJ2-5,NA,CASSLDGRRQETQYF,TGCGCCAGCAGCTTGGATGGGCGACGGCAAGAGACCCAGTACTTC
TRBD2,TRBV30,TRBJ2-7,NA,CAWSWGVAGNSYEQYF,TGTGCCTGGAGTTGGGGAGTAGCGGGGAACTCCTACGAGCAGTACTTC
NA,TRBV19,TRBJ2-3,NA,CASSNTDTQYF,TGTGCCAGTAGTAACACAGATACGCAGTATTTT
NA,TRBV6-5,TRBJ1-1,NA,CASSYSGYRNTEAFF,TGTGCCAGCAGTTACTCGGGCTATAGGAACACTGAAGCTTTCTTT
NA,TRBV27,TRBJ1-2,once,CASSFTPNTGYTF,TGTGCCAGCAGTTTTACACCGAATACGGGCTACACCTTC
NA,TRBV6-5,TRBJ2-1,NA,CASRVGPTFGNEQFF,TGTGCCAGCAGGGTCGGGCCGACCTTTGGCAATGAGCAGTTCTTC
NA,TRBV29-1,TRBJ2-5,NA,CSVERQIQETQYF,TGCAGCGTTGAAAGACAGATCCAAGAGACCCAGTACTTC
NA,TRBV27,TRBJ2-7,once,CASSFATGEQYF,TGTGCCAGCAGTTTTGCGACGGGGGAGCAGTACTTC
NA,TRBV30,TRBJ2-7,NA,CAWSVGGYEQYF,TGTGCCTGGAGTGTAGGAGGCTACGAGCAGTACTTC
NA,TRBV18,TRBJ2-5,NA,CASSPGTLETQYF,TGTGCCAGCTCACCAGGGACCCTAGAGACCCAGTACTTC
NA,TRBV10-2,TRBJ2-3,NA,CASSELEIGFDTQYF,TGCGCCAGCAGTGAGTTGGAGATCGGGTTTGATACGCAGTATTTT
NA,TRBV9,TRBJ2-3,NA,CASSAAGGADTQYF,TGTGCCAGCAGCGCCGCTGGGGGTGCGGATACGCAGTATTTT
TRBD2,TRBV5-1,TRBJ2-1,NA,CASKAGASNEQFF,TGCGCCAGCAAAGCGGGAGCGAGTAATGAGCAGTTCTTC
TRBD1,TRBV5-1,TRBJ2-2,NA,CASSARQGATTGELFF,TGCGCCAGCAGCGCAAGACAGGGGGCGACCACCGGGGAGCTGTTTTTT
TRBD2,TRBV11-3,TRBJ2-2,NA,CASSPTGLAAANTGELFF,TGTGCCAGCAGCCCGACCGGACTAGCAGCAGCGAACACCGGGGAGCTGTTTTTT
TRBD1,TRBV6-6,TRBJ1-5,NA,CASRRTGDNQPQHF,TGTGCCAGCAGACGGACAGGGGATAATCAGCCCCAGCATTTT
TRBD2,TRBV7-8,TRBJ2-3,NA,CASSLSGLASRADTQYF,TGTGCCAGCAGCTTGTCGGGACTAGCGTCGAGGGCAGATACGCAGTATTTT
TRBD1,TRBV5-1,TRBJ2-2,NA,CASRNGQGLNTGELFF,TGCGCCAGCAGGAATGGACAGGGGTTAAACACCGGGGAGCTGTTTTTT
TRBD1,TRBV5-1,TRBJ1-2,NA,CASSSTGTNYGYTF,TGCGCCAGCAGTTCGACAGGGACCAACTATGGCTACACCTTC
NA,TRBV7-3,TRBJ1-1,NA,CASRLGQTTEAFF,TGTGCCAGCAGACTCGGACAGACCACTGAAGCTTTCTTT
TRBD2,TRBV5-1,TRBJ2-5,NA,CASSPGRTSGRGTQYF,TGCGCCAGCAGCCCCGGCCGGACTAGCGGGAGAGGGACCCAGTACTTC
NA,TRBV7-9,TRBJ2-3,NA,CASSLLRDTQYF,TGTGCCAGCAGCCTATTGAGGGATACGCAGTATTTT
TRBD2,TRBV7-9,TRBJ2-1,NA,CASSQTSGINEQFF,TGTGCCAGCAGCCAGACTAGCGGGATTAATGAGCAGTTCTTC
NA,TRBV5-1,TRBJ2-1,NA,CASSLEQGWNEQFF,TGCGCCAGCAGCTTGGAACAGGGTTGGAATGAGCAGTTCTTC
NA,TRBV28,TRBJ1-3,NA,CASNKQVDTIYF,TGTGCCAGCAACAAGCAAGTAGACACCATATATTTT
NA,TRBV23-1,TRBJ2-6,NA,CAERVSGANVLTF,TGCGCTGAAAGGGTCTCTGGGGCCAACGTCCTGACTTTC
NA,TRBV7-9,TRBJ2-7,NA,CASSSESQSQYF,TGTGCCAGCAGCTCAGAGAGCCAGTCGCAGTACTTC
TRBD2,TRBV7-8,TRBJ2-1,NA,CASSLALAGGQFF,TGTGCCAGCAGCTTGGCCCTAGCGGGAGGTCAGTTCTTC
TRBD1,TRBV5-1,TRBJ1-2,NA,CASSRTGDYGYTF,TGCGCCAGCAGCCGGACAGGGGACTATGGCTACACCTTC
NA,TRBV7-3,TRBJ2-1,NA,CASGDRGGSYNEQFF,TGTGCCAGCGGCGATAGGGGGGGCTCCTACAATGAGCAGTTCTTC
NA,TRBV19,TRBJ1-5,NA,CASSIAGQGGNQPQHF,TGTGCCAGTAGTATAGCCGGCCAGGGCGGCAATCAGCCCCAGCATTTT
TRBD1,TRBV19,TRBJ1-2,NA,CASRSRGDYGYTF,TGTGCCAGTAGATCCAGGGGGGACTATGGCTACACCTTC
NA,TRBV28,TRBJ2-3,few,CASSSTGFTDTQYF,TGTGCCAGCAGTTCCACGGGGTTCACAGATACGCAGTATTTT
NA,TRBV5-1,TRBJ2-5,once,CASSPGVRETQYF,TGCGCCAGCAGCCCTGGCGTGAGAGAGACCCAGTACTTC
NA,TRBV5-4,TRBJ2-1,once,CASSFSYNEQFF,TGTGCCAGCAGCTTTTCCTACAATGAGCAGTTCTTC
TRBD2,TRBV11-3,TRBJ2-5,NA,CASSRLAGGIQETQYF,TGTGCCAGCAGCAGGCTAGCGGGAGGTATACAAGAGACCCAGTACTTC
TRBD1,TRBV6-1,TRBJ2-3,NA,CASSGTGEIALGSDTQYF,TGTGCCAGCAGTGGCACAGGGGAGATCGCCTTGGGGTCAGATACGCAGTATTTT
TRBD1,TRBV28,TRBJ1-6,NA,CASSDRTGSNSPLHF,TGTGCCAGCAGTGATCGGACAGGCTCCAATTCACCCCTCCACTTT
NA,TRBV2,TRBJ2-7,NA,CAGEDPGRRYEQYF,TGTGCCGGAGAGGACCCGGGACGGCGGTACGAGCAGTACTTC
NA,TRBV19,TRBJ1-5,NA,CASSIELQGHSNQPQHF,TGTGCCAGTAGTATAGAACTACAGGGACATAGCAATCAGCCCCAGCATTTT
TRBD1,TRBV11-3,TRBJ2-3,NA,CASSAGQGVVGDTQYF,TGTGCCAGCAGCGCCGGACAGGGGGTTGTGGGAGATACGCAGTATTTT
NA,TRBV30,TRBJ1-1,NA,CAWSVRGDTEAFF,TGTGCCTGGAGTGTGAGGGGGGACACTGAAGCTTTCTTT
NA,TRBV11-2,TRBJ1-2,NA,CASSDPRQQGRGYTF,TGTGCCAGCAGCGATCCCCGCCAACAGGGAAGAGGCTACACCTTC
NA,TRBV5-1,TRBJ1-1,NA,CASRPQGNTEAFF,TGCGCCAGCAGACCTCAAGGAAACACTGAAGCTTTCTTT
NA,TRBV5-1,TRBJ2-5,NA,CASSPQGEAQYF,TGCGCCAGCAGCCCCCAGGGGGAGGCCCAGTACTTC
NA,TRBV6-5,TRBJ1-1,NA,CASSYSRGYSEAFF,TGTGCCAGCAGTTACTCGCGGGGGTACAGTGAAGCTTTCTTT
NA,TRBV13,TRBJ2-5,NA,CASSLDQETQYF,TGTGCCAGCAGCTTAGATCAAGAGACCCAGTACTTC
NA,TRBV18,TRBJ1-5,NA,CASSPPNQPQHF,TGTGCCAGCTCACCCCCCAATCAGCCCCAGCATTTT
NA,TRBV9,TRBJ2-7,NA,CASSVAGAGYEQYF,TGTGCCAGCAGCGTAGCTGGGGCTGGGTACGAGCAGTACTTC
NA,TRBV27,TRBJ2-3,NA,CASSFRLFGGTDTQYF,TGTGCCAGCAGTTTTAGACTTTTTGGGGGGACAGATACGCAGTATTTT
NA,TRBV6-5,TRBJ1-3,NA,CASSYLTPSSGNTIYF,TGTGCCAGCAGTTACTTGACACCCTCCTCTGGAAACACCATATATTTT
TRBD2,TRBV9,TRBJ2-3,once,CASSLGLAGGSDTQYF,TGTGCCAGCAGCTTGGGACTAGCGGGAGGTTCAGATACGCAGTATTTT
NA,TRBV2,TRBJ1-1,NA,CASRVDREANTEAFF,TGTGCCAGCAGGGTTGATAGGGAGGCGAACACTGAAGCTTTCTTT
NA,TRBV5-1,TRBJ1-3,NA,CASSLAPSPAGGQGGNTIYF,TGCGCCAGCAGCTTGGCGCCCTCACCCGCCGGGGGGCAAGGTGGAAACACCATATATTTT